The rows below give T cell receptor beta chains drawn from one sample of a study of blood T cell repertoires in COVID-19. Repertoires were generated with immunoSEQ multiplex PCR, while TCRdb's copy carries only in-frame clones and drops some. This sample has 55,000 to 80,000 clones, with about four fifths found just once. Sample: peripheral blood. These receptors originate from a human donor in a cohort sampled during active COVID-19. CDR3s include the opening cysteine and the closing phenylalanine or tryptophan. D genes are given only for firm matches. Only some rows state a clone size, as once, few, many or a class for expanded clones.

.,TRBJ2-7,TRBD2,TRBV5-4,TGTGCCAGCAGCACGGGGGGGACCTACGAGCAGTACTTC,CASSTGGTYEQYF
.,TRBJ2-7,.,TRBV3-1/TRBV3-2,TGTGCCAGCAGCCAAGAGGGGCGCGAGCAGTACTTC,CASSQEGREQYF
.,TRBJ2-6,TRBD2,TRBV6-2/TRBV6-3,TGTGCCAGCAGTTACTCGCGGCTAGCGGGGACTGGGGCCAACGTCCTGACTTTC,CASSYSRLAGTGANVLTF
few,TRBJ2-1,TRBD2,TRBV6-2/TRBV6-3,TGTGCCAGCAGTGGGATAGCGGGAGTAAACTACAATGAGCAGTTCTTC,CASSGIAGVNYNEQFF
.,TRBJ2-7,.,TRBV5-1,TGCGCCAGCAGCTTGGCAGCAGGAACCTACGAGCAGTACTTC,CASSLAAGTYEQYF
.,TRBJ2-3,TRBD2,TRBV5-8,TGTGCCAGCAGCTTCTTAGGGACTAGCGGGGGGCCAGATACGCAGTATTTT,CASSFLGTSGGPDTQYF
.,TRBJ2-3,TRBD2,TRBV10-3,TGTGCCAGTCGAGCGGGAGTGGATACGCAGTATTTT,CASRAGVDTQYF
.,TRBJ2-5,TRBD2,TRBV5-1,TGCGCCAGCAGCTTGGGGCCTAGCGGATACCAAGAGACCCAGTACTTC,CASSLGPSGYQETQYF
.,TRBJ1-2,.,TRBV18,TGTGCCAGCTCACCCCAGGGCCCCAACTATGGCTACACCTTC,CASSPQGPNYGYTF
.,TRBJ2-6,.,TRBV9,TGTGCCAGCAGCGTAGGTGCATCGACTGCCAGCTCTGGGGCCAACGTCCTGACTTTC,CASSVGASTASSGANVLTF
.,TRBJ2-2,.,TRBV19,TGTGCCAGTATCCCTAGGGGTCGCGCCGGGGAGCTGTTTTTT,CASIPRGRAGELFF
.,TRBJ2-7,.,TRBV5-1,TGCGCCAGCAGCTTGGAACCCCAGGGGCCGAGCTCCTACGAGCAGTACTTC,CASSLEPQGPSSYEQYF
.,TRBJ2-5,.,TRBV5-1,TGCGCCAGCAGCTTGGACTCGGGAGAGACCCAGTACTTC,CASSLDSGETQYF
.,TRBJ2-1,TRBD2,TRBV30,TGTGCCTGGAGTGTAGGGACTAGCGGACAGACCTACAATGAGCAGTTCTTC,CAWSVGTSGQTYNEQFF
.,TRBJ2-3,TRBD2,TRBV5-1,TGCGCCAGCAGCTTGGAGTCGGGAGGGCCGATCACAGATACGCAGTATTTT,CASSLESGGPITDTQYF
.,TRBJ2-1,TRBD2,TRBV24-1,TGTGCCACCAGCACGACTAGCGGGAGGGCCAACTACAATGAGCAGTTCTTC,CATSTTSGRANYNEQFF
.,TRBJ2-7,TRBD2,TRBV6-5,TGTGCCACCTCGAAAGGGACTAGCGGAACCTACGAGCAGTACTTC,CATSKGTSGTYEQYF
.,TRBJ2-1,.,TRBV19,TGTGCCAGTAGTAACCTAGATGAGCAGTTCTTC,CASSNLDEQFF
.,TRBJ1-6,.,TRBV7-2,TGTGCCAGCAGCTTAGCTGGTCAGGGTTTCTCACCCCTCCACTTT,CASSLAGQGFSPLHF
.,TRBJ2-7,TRBD2,TRBV10-2,TGCGCCAGCAGCCCCGGACTAGCGGTCAACGAGCAGTACTTC,CASSPGLAVNEQYF
.,TRBJ1-2,TRBD1,TRBV30,TGTGCCTGGAGTGTACTGACAGGGCTCTATGGCTACACCTTC,CAWSVLTGLYGYTF
.,TRBJ1-3,.,TRBV5-4,TGTGCCAGCAGCTTGAACAGCTTCTCTGGAAACACCATATATTTT,CASSLNSFSGNTIYF
.,TRBJ2-3,.,TRBV4-1,TGCGCCAGCAGCCAAGCCTCCCTGGAGACGCAGTATTTT,CASSQASLETQYF
.,TRBJ1-1,.,TRBV3-1/TRBV3-2,TGTGCCAGCAGCGGATCCAGGGGAGCTTTCTTT,CASSGSRGAFF
.,TRBJ1-1,.,TRBV19,TGTGCCAGTAGTATAACCAGGAACACTGAAGCTTTCTTT,CASSITRNTEAFF
.,TRBJ2-7,TRBD1,TRBV4-2,TGTGCCAGCAGCCCCTCCCCCGGGACAGGGACCCACGAGCAGTACTTC,CASSPSPGTGTHEQYF
.,TRBJ1-2,.,TRBV7-9,TGTGCCAGCAGTTCCGGGGGGCCCTATGGCTACACCTTC,CASSSGGPYGYTF
.,TRBJ2-2,.,TRBV7-9,TGTGCCAGCAGCTACCACACGCTGAGACAGGGAGGCATCACCGGGGAGCTGTTTTTT,CASSYHTLRQGGITGELFF
.,TRBJ2-7,.,TRBV2,TGTGCCAGCACGCGCCGGGACACCTCCTACGAGCAGTACTTC,CASTRRDTSYEQYF
.,TRBJ2-2,.,TRBV6-5,TGTGCCAGCAGTTACGGGCAGGCTAACACCGGGGAGCTGTTTTTT,CASSYGQANTGELFF
.,TRBJ1-1,.,TRBV19,TGTGCCAGTAGTATTCGGGTGGAGAACACTGAAGCTTTCTTT,CASSIRVENTEAFF
.,TRBJ1-2,.,TRBV29-1,TGCAGCGCTCCAGTCGGCGGGGGGTCTAACTATGGCTACACCTTC,CSAPVGGGSNYGYTF
.,TRBJ2-1,TRBD2,TRBV3-1/TRBV3-2,TGTGCCAGCAGCCATCGGGGGGAATACAATGAGCAGTTCTTC,CASSHRGEYNEQFF
.,TRBJ1-1,.,TRBV7-2,TGTGCCAGCAGCCCCCCGCCGGGGTCTGAAGCTTTCTTT,CASSPPPGSEAFF
few,TRBJ2-1,TRBD1,TRBV27,TGTGCCAGCAATTACCGGGACAGGGTGGCCGGTGAGCAGTTCTTC,CASNYRDRVAGEQFF
.,TRBJ2-5,.,TRBV5-6,TGTGCCAGCAGCTTCAGCCTGCGGGACGCAATGGAGACCCAGTACTTC,CASSFSLRDAMETQYF
.,TRBJ1-1,TRBD1,TRBV19,TGTGCCAGTCGGGACTCAGGGGGCACTGAAGCTTTCTTT,CASRDSGGTEAFF
.,TRBJ2-4,TRBD1,TRBV18,TGTGCCAGCTCACCCACAACTCCCCGGGACAGGATAGCCAAAAACATTCAGTACTTC,CASSPTTPRDRIAKNIQYF
.,TRBJ1-3,.,TRBV7-6,TGTGCCAGCAGCACACAGTACGTGGCTGGAAACACCATATATTTT,CASSTQYVAGNTIYF
.,TRBJ1-4,TRBD1,TRBV3-1/TRBV3-2,TGTGCCAGCAGCCCTCGCACCGGGACAGGAGAAAAACTGTTTTTT,CASSPRTGTGEKLFF
once,TRBJ2-5,TRBD2,TRBV6-1,TGTGCCAGCAGTGAAGCAAAAGCGGGAGGGCCGGGGACCCAGTACTTC,CASSEAKAGGPGTQYF
.,TRBJ2-1,.,TRBV5-5,TGTGCCAGCAGCTTGGCCCCGGGCCAGGGGGAGGACAATGAGCAGTTCTTC,CASSLAPGQGEDNEQFF
.,TRBJ2-1,.,TRBV9,TGTGCCAGCAGCGTATACTCGAGTTCGGGTGAGCAGTTCTTC,CASSVYSSSGEQFF
.,TRBJ1-3,.,TRBV10-3,TGTGCCATCAGGTACAGCTCTGGAAACACCATATATTTT,CAIRYSSGNTIYF
.,TRBJ1-4,TRBD1,TRBV2,TGTGCCAGCAATTGGGGGACAGGGGAAAAACTGTTTTTT,CASNWGTGEKLFF
.,TRBJ1-1,.,TRBV27,TGTGCCAGCAGTTTAAACGGGGACACTGAAGCTTTCTTT,CASSLNGDTEAFF
.,TRBJ1-6,.,TRBV5-5,TGTGCCAGCAGCTTGCGACAGACTTTGAATTCACCCCTCCACTTT,CASSLRQTLNSPLHF
.,TRBJ2-5,.,TRBV6-5,TGTGCCAGCAGAATCTCGAGGACAATCAAGACCCAGTACTTC,CASRISRTIKTQYF
.,TRBJ1-2,.,TRBV2,TGTGCCAGCAGCGCCAGACAGTTTCACTATGGCTACACCTTC,CASSARQFHYGYTF
.,TRBJ2-2,TRBD2,TRBV19,TGTGCCAGTAGTTCCCTGGGGGGGACGAACACCGGGGAGCTGTTTTTT,CASSSLGGTNTGELFF
.,TRBJ2-2,.,TRBV11-2,TGTGCCAGCAGCCATTCGGCCTGGACAGAGAACACCGGGGAGCTGTTTTTT,CASSHSAWTENTGELFF
.,TRBJ1-4,.,TRBV6-2/TRBV6-3,TGTGCCAGCAGTTACTCGAATGGTGGAGCTGCAACTAATGAAAAACTGTTTTTT,CASSYSNGGAATNEKLFF
.,TRBJ2-3,TRBD2,TRBV2,TGTGCCAGCAGCGCTAGCGGATACACAGATACGCAGTATTTT,CASSASGYTDTQYF
.,TRBJ1-2,.,TRBV7-8,TGTGCCAGCAGCTCCCGTTGGAGCTACGATGGCTACACCTTC,CASSSRWSYDGYTF
.,TRBJ2-3,.,TRBV2,TGTGCCAGCAGTGAAGAAAGAGTCCCAGATACGCAGTATTTT,CASSEERVPDTQYF